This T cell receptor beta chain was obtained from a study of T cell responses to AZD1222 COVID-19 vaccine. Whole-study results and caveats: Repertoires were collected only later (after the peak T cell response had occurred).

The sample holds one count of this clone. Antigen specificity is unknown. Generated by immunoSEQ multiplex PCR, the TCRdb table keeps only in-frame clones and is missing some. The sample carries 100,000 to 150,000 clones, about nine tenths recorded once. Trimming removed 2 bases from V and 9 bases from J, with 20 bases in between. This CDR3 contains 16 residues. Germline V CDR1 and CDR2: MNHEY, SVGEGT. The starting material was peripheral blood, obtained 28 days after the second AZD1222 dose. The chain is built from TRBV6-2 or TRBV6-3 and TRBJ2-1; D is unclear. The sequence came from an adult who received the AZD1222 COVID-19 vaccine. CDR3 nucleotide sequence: TGTGCCAGCAGTTACCAAGCATTAAGGCCGACCCCTGAGCAGTTCTTC. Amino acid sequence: CASSYQALRPTPEQFF.